This TCR beta chain appears in the sequencing data of a study of T cell responses to AZD1222 COVID-19 vaccine. Here immunoSEQ multiplex PCR was the method, and the copy in TCRdb shows in-frame clones only, minus some. The sample shows approximately 110,000 clones, roughly nine tenths of them seen only once. Germline loops: CDR1 LGHNA, CDR2 YSLEER. There are 16 residues in the CDR3. Losses at the gene ends were 0 bases for V and 6 bases for J; bases not matched to a gene: 5. For this clone: The antigen is not known.

General observations from the study: Close to half of spike-specific TCRs reportedly recognize unmutated variant regions. Donor demographics were predominantly white British with a female majority; clonal diversity may be underestimated. Researchers took repertoire samples only after the peak T cell response had come.

The sequencing used peripheral blood, collected on day 0 of AZD1222 vaccination. This receptor was obtained from an adult in good health. This chain links TRBV4-3 with TRBJ2-1; 10 bases line up with TRBD2. CDR3 sequence: CASSQELAGALNEQFF. CDR3 sequence (DNA): TGCGCCAGCAGCCAAGAGCTAGCGGGGGCCCTCAATGAGCAGTTCTTC.